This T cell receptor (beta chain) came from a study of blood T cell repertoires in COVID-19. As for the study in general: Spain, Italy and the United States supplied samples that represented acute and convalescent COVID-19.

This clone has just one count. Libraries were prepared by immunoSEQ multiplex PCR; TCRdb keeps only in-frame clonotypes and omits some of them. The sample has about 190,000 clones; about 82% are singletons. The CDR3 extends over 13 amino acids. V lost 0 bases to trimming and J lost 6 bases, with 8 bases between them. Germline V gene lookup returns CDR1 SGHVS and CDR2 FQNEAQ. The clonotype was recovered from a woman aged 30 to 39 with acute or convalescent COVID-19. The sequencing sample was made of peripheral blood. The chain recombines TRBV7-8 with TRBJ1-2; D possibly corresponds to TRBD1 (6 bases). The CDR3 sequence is CASSLARDNGYTF. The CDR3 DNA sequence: TGTGCCAGCAGCTTAGCCAGGGACAATGGCTACACCTTC.